The text below deals with one T cell receptor (beta chain). The antigen is unknown. From germline, CDR1 is SGHRS and CDR2 YFSETQ. The CDR3 consists of 17 residues. With 4 bases clipped from V and 4 bases from J, the junction kept 15 bases outside the gene matches. The sample belongs to a study of T cells in Graves' hyperthyroidism and ophthalmopathy. Notes on the study in general: Researchers found most expanded thyroid clonotypes above 0.001 in blood as well. Ophthalmopathy was told apart from stable hyperthyroidism by a 13 V-J model.

Graves' hyperthyroidism qualified as stable when ophthalmopathy did not progress within 18 months. Clinical symptoms, serum thyroxine and TRAb, thyroid ultrasound and orbital computed tomography together formed the diagnostic basis. Amplified TCR beta CDR3 regions derived from RNA transcripts. The HTBI set primed first-round TCR CDR3 RT-PCR. Each CDR3 protein is one row after TCRdb ran MiXCR on the multiplex PCR reads. The sample records hundreds of thousands of distinct CDR3 sequences, approximately 44% being singletons. Specimen: peripheral blood or thyroid tissue (not recorded which). This TCR was recovered from a woman aged 18 to 35 with Graves' hyperthyroidism. The chain combines TRBV5-1 with TRBJ1-2; 8 bases are shared with TRBD1. CDR3 coding DNA: TGCGCCAGCAGCCAAGAGGTTGGGACAGGAGACTTCTATGGCTACACCTTC. Its protein product is CASSQEVGTGDFYGYTF.